This T cell receptor beta chain stems from a study of identical twins. Study outcomes and limitations: Alpha sequences out of frame and shared by twins had excess low generation probability.

TCRdb re-called the 5' RACE reads through MiXCR, storing one row per CDR3 protein. The sample includes 250,000 to 300,000 distinct CDR3 sequences, around 9.7% of them seen just once. The CDR3 consists of 15 residues. Deletions cut 0 bases from V and 0 bases from J, with 6 bases between. CDR1 and CDR2 (germline): SGDLS, YYNGEE. No donor was unhealthy or non-Caucasian. The table lists this clonotype with a few counts. Antigen: not known. These same data were also listed under a study on yellow fever vaccine responses in identical twins.

This rearrangement joins TRBV9 to TRBJ2-2; possibly TRBD1 for D (6 bases). The specimen sequenced was CD8+ T cells sorted from blood. This TCR came from a woman younger than 30 in good health. The CDR3 loop reads CASSVGTANTGELFF. CDR3 bases: TGTGCCAGCAGCGTAGGGACAGCGAACACCGGGGAGCTGTTTTTT.